This entry is about one TCR beta chain. No antigen is known for it. These data come from a study of monozygotic twins with inflammatory bowel disease (dated 2019 in TCRdb). Turning to the overall study: The complete study included about 30 monozygotic twin pairs: 19 IBD-discordant Danish pairs and nine German pairs, of which four were IBD-concordant and five were IBD-discordant. The search for disease-associated traits relied mainly on comparing IBD patients with their genetically identical healthy co-twins within discordant pairs. Each individual had, on average, about 151 000 unique TCRalpha sequences and 181 000 unique TCRbeta sequences available for analysis. The study at large found these results: No single strong signal or clonotype linked to IBD turned up in the results, so the idea that one exists was not supported. Repertoire similarity did not differ between concordant and discordant twins, possibly due to limited statistical power. Compared with healthy twins, IBD patients shared fewer clonotypes with other individuals, and the difference was most pronounced in patients with signs of disease activity. A decrease in TCRbeta repertoire diversity, as measured by inverse Simpson index, was observed in IBD patients compared with their healthy co-twins. The analysis was unable to tell different T cell subtypes apart. Background noise and inter-individual variability may have been introduced into the repertoires by the differing immunosuppressive treatments among patients.

Libraries were constructed by 5' RACE. For each TCR library, around 3,500 ng of total RNA was used. For each sample, cDNA was synthesized in eight separate reactions using SMARTScribe reverse transcriptase. During cDNA synthesis, unique molecular identifiers containing a 6-nucleotide sample barcode were introduced by template switching. Two nested PCRs of roughly 16 and 10 cycles amplified the TCRalpha and TCRbeta cDNA, and bead purification followed each PCR. Before amplification, the cDNA was treated with uracil DNA-glycosylase and purified using the QIAquick PCR purification kit. The second PCR added Illumina TruSeq-compatible adapters along with sample-specific barcodes. Library quality and concentration were assessed using TapeStation and Qubit, and about 4.7 ng of each library was pooled. Sequencing of the pooled libraries was done on an Illumina HiSeq2500 single-index Rapid Run using custom sequencing primers and 2 x 100 bp reads. The paper's data handling went like this. MiGEC version 1.2.6 was used for UMI-based consensus assembly, which corrected PCR and sequencing errors. MiXCR version 2.1.1 was used for V(D)J alignment, clonotype assembly and CDR3 extraction. Normalisation of gene usage, clonotype sharing and MAIT/NKT TCR abundance was achieved by analysing the top 1000, 10 000 and 20 000 clonotypes per sample. After downsampling to 27 000 UMIs, diversity was calculated as the inverse Simpson index using the vegan R package. Statistical testing used paired Mann-Whitney U tests on the discordant twin pairs and applied Benjamini-Hochberg correction for multiple testing. The reads went through TCRdb reprocessing, and each CDR3 protein sequence gets one entry with no DNA. The V and J calls here are based on TCRdb, not the publication. This sample's table lists 300,000 to 450,000 distinct CDR3 sequences. 2.6% of the sample is in the top ten clones.

An approximately 2.3 ml peripheral blood sample was drawn into PAXgene tubes per donor and stored at -80°C. Without T cell sorting, total RNA was isolated from whole blood using the PAXgene blood miRNA kit on an automated QIAcube. Peripheral blood from monozygotic twin pairs who were concordant or discordant for inflammatory bowel disease underwent deep TCRalpha and TCRbeta repertoire profiling using unique molecular barcoding. Smoking habits were recorded for all twin pairs, and individuals were classified as current, former or never smokers. The CDR3 starts with the cysteine, ends with the phenylalanine, and has 15 residues. Only the protein sequence is given. The germline V gene yields KGHDR for CDR1 and SFDVKD for CDR2.

The V and J genes are TRBV24-1 and TRBJ1-1; without DNA, the TCRdb call of TRBD1 cannot be checked. Sequenced input: blood. The receptor was isolated from a human donor with ulcerative colitis or Crohn's disease, or a healthy co-twin of an affected twin (not recorded which). The CDR3 is CATSDPGQGDTEAFF.